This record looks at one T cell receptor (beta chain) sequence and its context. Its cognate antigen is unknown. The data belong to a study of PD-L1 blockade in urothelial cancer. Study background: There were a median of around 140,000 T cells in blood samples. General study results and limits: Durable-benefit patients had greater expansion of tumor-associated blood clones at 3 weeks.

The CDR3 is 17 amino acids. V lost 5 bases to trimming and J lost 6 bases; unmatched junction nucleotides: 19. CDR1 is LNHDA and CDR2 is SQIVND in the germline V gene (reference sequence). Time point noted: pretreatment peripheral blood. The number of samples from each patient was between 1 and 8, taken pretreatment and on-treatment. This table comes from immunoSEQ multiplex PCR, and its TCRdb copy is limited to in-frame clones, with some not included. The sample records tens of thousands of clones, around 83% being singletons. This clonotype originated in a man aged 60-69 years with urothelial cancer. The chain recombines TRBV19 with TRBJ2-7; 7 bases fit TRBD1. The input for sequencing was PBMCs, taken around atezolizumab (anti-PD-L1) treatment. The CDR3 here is CASSPLSGTVPTGEQYF. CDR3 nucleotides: TGTGCCAGTAGTCCTTTATCCGGGACAGTACCAACTGGCGAGCAGTACTTC. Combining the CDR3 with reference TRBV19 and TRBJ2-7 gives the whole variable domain DGGITQSPKYLFRKEGQNVTLSCEQNLNHDAMYWYRQDPGQGLRLIYYSQIVNDFQKGDIAEGYSVSREKKESFPLTVTSAQKNPTAFYLCASSPLSGTVPTGEQYFGPGTRLTVT.